This TCR beta chain stems from a study of blood T cell repertoires in COVID-19 (dated by TCRdb to 2020 to 2022). Regarding the research as a whole: The collaborator samples originated in the United States, Italy and Spain and spanned the acute and convalescent phases of COVID-19. The material from the prospective study consisted of cDNA or gDNA derived from T cells, B-cell-depleted T cells, or PBMCs. Subjects who had been exposed to COVID-19, were actively infected with it, or had recovered from it provided the deeply sampled blood TCRbeta repertoires that made up the dataset. Where available, HLA class I and class II types were taken from metadata supplied by the sample provider and were not determined by assay-based typing. Nearly every sample came with metadata listing a de-identified subject ID, COVID-19 status, age in years and sex. Samples came from the ongoing ImmuneRACE study (first 160 participants) plus 1,254 subjects from 6 global collaborators. A freely available public database, intended as a resource for researchers studying the immune response to SARS-CoV-2, is where the repertoires were released.

Each collaborating institution followed its own protocols to collect whole blood in K2EDTA tubes. Collaborator samples were shipped for TCRbeta analysis as frozen whole blood, isolated PBMCs, or DNA extracted from either sample type. TCRbeta CDR3 regions were amplified from genomic DNA using the immunoSEQ Assay, a bias-controlled multiplex PCR. The study's processing was this. Within the assay, amplification of reference gene primers was used to estimate how many nucleated cells each sample contained. Sequence reads were collapsed and filtered to measure the absolute abundance of every unique TCRbeta CDR3 rearrangement. For each sample, productive Simpson clonality was calculated as the square root of Simpson's diversity index across productive rearrangements. TCRdb carries this immuneACCESS record with in-frame sequences only. Its versions omit some clonotypes, under half of them owing to an unresolved V gene in the studies checked, with the rest unexplained. V, J and clone size are those of that table, while D and trimming were read from the DNA. The sample includes roughly 96,000 clones, with 82% observed a single time. Together, the top ten hold approximately 18% of the sample.

The investigation overall reported the following: The quantity of clinical and demographic metadata differed by source and by participant and was supplied without curation.

Notes on this clone: The antigen it recognizes is unknown. No base qualities exist here, and no much larger clone lies one base off it.

Sequenced sample: peripheral blood. This clonotype originated in a man older than 75 with acute or convalescent COVID-19.

The nucleotide sequence reads as follows: TGTGCCAGCAGCTTAGGAAGGGGGCTATCGGCTTTCTTT. Translated, it gives CASSLGRGLSAFF. The V and J genes are TRBV11-2 and TRBJ1-1; TRBD1 lines up with 7 middle nucleotides. For this chain, trimming is 1 base at the V end and 11 bases at the J end, and the number of junction bases without a gene match is 7. The CDR3 sequence holds 13 residues, the cysteine and phenylalanine included. Of all the DNA, just the CDR3 is kept, 39 bases in frame from base 1. CDR1 SGHAT and CDR2 FQNNGV are derived from the germline V gene.